The 8 T cell receptor beta chains below were found in one sample sequenced in a study of blood T cell repertoires in COVID-19 (dated by TCRdb to 2020 to 2022). Receptor amplification or capture employed the immunoSEQ multiplex PCR assay. TCRdb re-hosts the immuneACCESS table, in-frame sequences only. Its copies lack some clones; in the studies checked, an unresolved V gene accounts for under half of them, and the cause for the rest is not known. This sample gives hundreds of thousands of clones in total; 85% of them show up just once. The ten largest account for approximately 8.2% of the sample. Sequencing was done on a sample of PBMCs or T cells enriched from blood (not recorded which). The receptors originated from a woman between 45 and 65 years old with acute COVID-19.

The chain employs TRBV3-1 (or the pseudogene TRBV3-2) and TRBJ1-1, with D perhaps TRBD1 (6 bases). This CDR3 is built from 15 residues. Germline assignment: CDR1 LGHDT and CDR2 YNNKEL (reference sequence). V lost 4 bases to trimming and J lost 1 base, with 13 bases between them. The CDR3 here is CASSLDPRGNTEAFF. In DNA form, the CDR3 reads TGTGCCAGCAGCCTCGATCCCAGGGGGAACACTGAAGCTTTCTTT.

This chain links TRBV4-3 with TRBJ1-5, with 7 bases matching TRBD1. The CDR3 is made up of 14 amino acids. Per the germline V gene, CDR1 is LGHNA and CDR2 is YSLEER. V was pared by 4 bases and J by 9 bases, with 9 bases of the junction left unmatched. The CDR3 region is CASSPRTGQWPQHF. CDR3 sequence (DNA): TGCGCCAGCAGCCCCAGGACAGGTCAGTGGCCCCAGCATTTT.

The chain recombines TRBV5-1 with TRBJ2-7, with D possibly being TRBD2 (6 bases). From germline, CDR1 is SGHRS and CDR2 YFSETQ. This CDR3 has 16 residues. Trimming stripped 4 bases from V and 6 bases from J, with 23 bases between. The CDR3 nucleotides are TGCGCCAGCAGCCCCCGGGTGGGGGGATCGAGGTCCGAGCAGTACTTC. Its protein product is CASSPRVGGSRSEQYF.

J is TRBJ1-4 and V is TRBV19; no definite D call. The V end lost 4 bases, the J end lost 4 bases, and 13 bases lay between the germline ends. The CDR3 contains 15 residues. Germline values: CDR1 LNHDA, CDR2 SQIVND (reference sequence). CDR3 region: CASSTLDGLNEKLFF. The CDR3 coding sequence is TGTGCCAGTAGTACCCTGGACGGACTTAATGAAAAACTGTTTTTT.

The chain recombines TRBV20-1 with TRBJ1-1; the D gene is possibly TRBD1 (5 bases). Germline assignment: CDR1 DFQATT and CDR2 SNEGSKA (reference sequence). The CDR3 sequence is 15 residues long. Between the trimmed V and J ends, which lost 3 bases and 4 bases, there was a span of 18 bases. Here the CDR3 DNA reads TGCAGTGCTAGTGGTTCAGGGAGGGCAGGCACTGAAGCTTTCTTT. Encoded protein: CSASGSGRAGTEAFF.

The gene calls are TRBV10-1 and TRBJ2-7; D possibly corresponds to TRBD2 (6 bases). The CDR3 runs to 15 residues. V lost 6 bases, J lost 0 bases, and 15 bases lay in between. CDR1 is WNHNN, CDR2 SYGVQD, per germline (reference sequence). CDR3 bases: TGCGCCAGCAGCGAGAGCGGGTTTAGCTCCTACGAGCAGTACTTC. This sequence encodes CASSESGFSSYEQYF.

The rearrangement uses TRBV20-1 and TRBJ1-3, with D possibly TRBD1 on 5 matching bases. The CDR3 totals 11 residues. The germline V gene encodes CDR1 DFQATT and CDR2 SNEGSKA (reference sequence). The CDR3 bases are TGCAGCGTCGACAGTCAGAACACCATATATTTT. Translating gives CSVDSQNTIYF.

CDR3 protein: CASSQVASNTEAFF. DNA of the CDR3: TGTGCCAGCAGCCAAGTGGCTTCGAACACTGAAGCTTTCTTT. The chain carries TRBV3-1 (or the pseudogene TRBV3-2) and TRBJ1-1; D ambiguous. Trimming removed 1 base at V and 1 base at J, with 7 bases between. The germline gives CDR1 LGHDT, CDR2 YNNKEL (reference sequence). The CDR3 has 14 residues.